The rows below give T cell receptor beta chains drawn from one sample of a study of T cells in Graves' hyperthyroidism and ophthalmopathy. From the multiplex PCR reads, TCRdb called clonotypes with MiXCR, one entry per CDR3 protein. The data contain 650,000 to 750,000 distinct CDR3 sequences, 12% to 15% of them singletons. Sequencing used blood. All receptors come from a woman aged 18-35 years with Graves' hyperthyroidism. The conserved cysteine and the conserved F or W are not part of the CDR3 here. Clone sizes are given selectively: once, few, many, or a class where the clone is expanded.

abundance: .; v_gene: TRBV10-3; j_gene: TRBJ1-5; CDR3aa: AIRDRANQPQH
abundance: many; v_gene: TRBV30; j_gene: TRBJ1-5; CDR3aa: AWATGDLQPQH
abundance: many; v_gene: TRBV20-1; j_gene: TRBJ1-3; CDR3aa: SASPGRSGNTIY
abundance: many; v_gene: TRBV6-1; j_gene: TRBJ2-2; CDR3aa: ASSLGLVGNTGELF
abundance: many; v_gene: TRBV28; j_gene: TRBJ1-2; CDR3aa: ASSSWTGEHYGYT
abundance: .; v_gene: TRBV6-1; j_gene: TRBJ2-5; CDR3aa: ASARKETQY
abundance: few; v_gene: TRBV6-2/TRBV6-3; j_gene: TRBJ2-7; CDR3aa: ASSYFEQY
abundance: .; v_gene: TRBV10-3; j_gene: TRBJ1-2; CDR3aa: AIRGRGTDGYT
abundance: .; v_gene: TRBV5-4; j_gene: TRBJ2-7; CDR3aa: ASSLGGLAGGPLYEQY
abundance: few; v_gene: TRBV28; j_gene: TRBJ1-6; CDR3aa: ASSLPSGRAYNSPLH
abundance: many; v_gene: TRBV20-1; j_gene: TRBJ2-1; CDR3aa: SARSASRASSYNEQF
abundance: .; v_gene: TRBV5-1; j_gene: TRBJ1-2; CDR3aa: ASSSNTAIYGYT